The next 4 T cell receptor beta chains were all read from a single sample in a study of technical replicates of blood from a few donors (dated by TCRdb to 2017 to 2019). The library was generated by the immunoSEQ multiplex PCR assay. In its TCRdb copy, this immuneACCESS table keeps in-frame sequences only and misses some clones. Where compared with another copy, unresolved V genes explain less than half of these, and the others have no known cause. The sample has tens of thousands of clones on record, around 92% of them singletons. Clones ranked in the top ten supply about 0.27% of the sample. The specimen sequenced was T cells isolated from PBMCs. Receptor source: a human donor in good health.

The genes are TRBV27 and TRBJ2-3; maybe TRBD2 (5 bases). The germline V gene has CDR1 MNHEY and CDR2 SMNVEV (reference sequence). V was shortened by 3 bases and J by 7 bases, with 8 bases between the two germline ends. This CDR3 is built from 12 residues. The CDR3 DNA is TGTGCCAGCAGTTTGGGAGAACATACGCAGTATTTT. This codes for CASSLGEHTQYF.

The V call is TRBV29-1, the J call TRBJ1-3, with a tentative D call TRBD1 (5 bases). CDR1 SQVTM and CDR2 ANQGSEA come from the germline V gene. The V end was cut by 6 bases, the J end by 0 bases, with 9 bases between. This CDR3 has 13 residues. The CDR3 loop is CSVDSTSGNTIYF. In DNA form, the CDR3 reads TGCAGCGTCGACAGTACCTCTGGAAACACCATATATTTT.

The chain carries TRBV5-1 and TRBJ2-7; 7 bases are a match to TRBD1. Germline V gene lookup returns CDR1 SGHRS and CDR2 YFSETQ. This CDR3 contains 13 residues. V lost 4 bases to trimming and J lost 2 bases; unmatched junction nucleotides: 3. The CDR3, as DNA: TGCGCCAGCAGCCGGGGACAGACCTACGAGCAGTACTTC. Protein sequence: CASSRGQTYEQYF.

The chain's CDR3 is CASSTDQETQYF. CDR3 sequence (DNA): TGCGCCAGCAGCACGGACCAAGAGACCCAGTACTTC. The rearrangement joins TRBV5-1 to TRBJ2-5; D is ambiguous. V shed 4 bases and J shed 0 bases, with 4 bases lying between them. Looked up from germline, CDR1 is SGHRS and CDR2 is YFSETQ. CDR3 length equals 12 residues.